This T cell receptor beta chain comes out of a study of blood T cell repertoires in COVID-19. The data were produced by immunoSEQ multiplex PCR, yet TCRdb's version contains in-frame clones alone and is incomplete. The profile shows some 150,000 clones, 80% to 90% of them singletons. V was cut by 3 bases and J by 4 bases, with 25 bases left in between. The CDR3 is 18 amino acids. CDR1 is SGHNT and CDR2 is YYREEE in the germline V gene (reference sequence). This clone was counted between two and nine times. The sample was peripheral blood. The rearrangement uses TRBV5-4 and TRBJ1-2, with D perhaps matching TRBD1 (6 bases). The receptor's source is a woman in her fifties or sixties with acute or convalescent COVID-19. The CDR3 protein is CASSSGRGGANSPYGYTF. As DNA, the CDR3 is TGTGCCAGCAGCTCCGGTAGGGGGGGCGCAAACAGTCCCTATGGCTACACCTTC.